These 29 T cell receptor beta chains came from one sample sequenced in a study of T cells expressing NK-cell markers. Following a re-call of the 5' RACE reads, TCRdb has one entry per CDR3 protein and lacks DNA. The sample holds approximately 440,000 distinct CDR3 sequences. The sequenced material came from blood T cells: a sorted CD56 or NKG2C T cell subset, CD4+ or CD8+ T cells, or bulk PBMC T cells (not recorded which). These receptors were taken from a woman aged 45-59 years in good health.

The chain is built from TRBV12-3 or TRBV12-4 and TRBJ2-2; no DNA is available, so the TRBD2 call from TCRdb remains unchecked. This CDR3 has 18 residues. CDR3 loop: CASSFGLAGDFNTGELFF.

This chain uses TRBV18 with TRBJ2-5. The germline CDR1 and CDR2 sequences are KGHSH and LQKENI. This CDR3 spans 12 amino acids. This chain's CDR3 is CASSPLSETQYF. Full variable domain (missing parts from reference TRBV18 and TRBJ2-5): NAGVMQNPRHLVRRRGQEARLRCSPMKGHSHVYWYRQLPEEGLKFMVYLQKENIIDESGMPKERFSAEFPKEGPSILRIQQVVRGDSAAYFCASSPLSETQYFGPGTRLLVL.

This CDR3 is CASSPGQNLGYGYTF. V is TRBV7-2 and J is TRBJ1-2; TCRdb's assignment of TRBD1 cannot be checked, as there is no DNA. This CDR3 contains 15 residues. Germline lookup yields CDR1 SGHTA and CDR2 FQGNSA.

This chain connects TRBV4-1 to TRBJ2-5; the TCRdb D gene call, TRBD2, has no DNA to confirm it. CDR3 length: 14 amino acids. From germline, CDR1 is MGHRA and CDR2 YSYEKL. The CDR3 is CASSLISGGETQYF.

The gene calls are TRBV20-1 and TRBJ2-4. The germline CDR1 and CDR2 sequences are DFQATT and SNEGSKA (reference sequence). The CDR3 sequence is 13 residues long. CDR3: CSAREFGGGIQYF.

The CDR3 loop is CASSYGALNEKLFF. V is TRBV6-6 and J is TRBJ1-4; TCRdb names TRBD1, which stays unverified in the absence of DNA. This CDR3 is built from 14 residues. CDR1 and CDR2 from the germline V gene are MNHNY and SVGAGI (reference sequence).

The chain carries TRBV12-3 or TRBV12-4 and TRBJ2-1. The CDR3 runs 14 residues. The CDR3 spells CASSQSWTYNEQFF.

The chain is built from TRBV27 and TRBJ2-6; TCRdb reports TRBD1, a call that lacks DNA to check it against. Germline values: CDR1 MNHEY, CDR2 SMNVEV (reference sequence). The CDR3 has 15 amino acids. CDR3 sequence: CASSPKGAKANVLTF.

The chain has TRBV4-1 and TRBJ2-1; TCRdb's assignment of TRBD1 cannot be checked, as there is no DNA. Germline-derived CDR1 and CDR2 are MGHRA and YSYEKL. The CDR3 has 16 residues. The CDR3 loop reads CASSRPAGTGVNEQFF.

The CDR3 region is CSASTSGSTDTQYF. The chain links TRBV20-1 to TRBJ2-3; absent DNA, TCRdb's TRBD2 call cannot be checked. The CDR3 is made up of 14 amino acids. Germline CDR1 is DFQATT and CDR2 is SNEGSKA (reference sequence).

J is TRBJ2-3 and V is TRBV5-5; TCRdb returns TRBD1, unconfirmable since there is no DNA. In germline, CDR1 is SGHKS, CDR2 YYEKEE (reference sequence). CDR3 length: 14 residues. The CDR3: CASSSQGIVDTQYF.

The chain links TRBV5-1 to TRBJ1-3. Germline V lookup: CDR1 SGHRS, CDR2 YFSETQ. The CDR3 contains 15 residues. CDR3 protein: CASSALGNSGNTIYF.

V and J are TRBV19 and TRBJ1-5. CDR1 is LNHDA, CDR2 SQIVND, per germline (reference sequence). This CDR3 region has 14 residues. The CDR3 here is CASSVLLGSSAQHF.

The chain links TRBV24-1 to TRBJ2-3; TCRdb outputs TRBD1, but without DNA this stays unchecked. CDR1 KGHDR and CDR2 SFDVKD come from the germline V gene. The CDR3 loop spans 12 amino acids. The CDR3 sequence is CATGTETDTQYF.

The V gene is TRBV12-3 or TRBV12-4, the J gene TRBJ1-4; TCRdb proposes TRBD1, but this gene call is untestable without DNA. The CDR3 contains 17 residues. This CDR3 is CASSPRLGVQVFEKLFF.

This chain uses TRBV5-1 with TRBJ2-1; TCRdb calls TRBD2, which cannot be checked without DNA. The germline V gene encodes CDR1 SGHRS and CDR2 YFSETQ. CDR3 length: 15 amino acids. The CDR3 region is CASSLTLAGANEQFF.

The CDR3 here is CASSRAQGNLDYEQYF. This sequence joins TRBV4-1 and TRBJ2-7; TCRdb outputs TRBD1, but without DNA this stays unchecked. CDR1 is MGHRA and CDR2 is YSYEKL in the germline V gene. The CDR3 extends over 16 amino acids.

The chain couples TRBV29-1 to TRBJ2-2. The length of the CDR3 is 14 residues. Germline V lookup: CDR1 SQVTM, CDR2 ANQGSEA. The CDR3 here is CSVGLEGWAGELFF.

The V gene is TRBV12-3 or TRBV12-4, the J gene TRBJ1-6; there is no DNA to check the TCRdb D call of TRBD1. The CDR3 is 14 residues long. The CDR3 loop is CASSLGTLGSPLHF.

V gene TRBV15 combines with J gene TRBJ2-2; TCRdb returns TRBD1, unconfirmable since there is no DNA. CDR1 LNHNV and CDR2 YYDKDF come from the germline V gene (reference sequence). This CDR3 is built from 15 residues. The CDR3 protein is CATSSGTGYTGELFF.

The J gene is TRBJ1-1, the V gene TRBV5-1. The CDR3 length is 13 residues. The germline V gene has CDR1 SGHRS and CDR2 YFSETQ. CDR3 residues: CASSLVTSAEAFF.

The chain couples TRBV7-9 to TRBJ2-2; TCRdb designates TRBD1, a call that cannot be tested without DNA. Germline values: CDR1 SEHNR, CDR2 FQNEAQ (reference sequence). This CDR3 has 15 residues. The CDR3 spells CASSFARGFSGELFF.

This chain connects TRBV19 to TRBJ2-2; no DNA is available, so the TRBD2 call from TCRdb remains unchecked. CDR3 length: 15 amino acids. Per the germline V gene, CDR1 is LNHDA and CDR2 is SQIVND (reference sequence). CDR3 region: CASSLTGGSTGELFF.

This chain uses TRBV7-8 with TRBJ2-1; with no DNA, the TCRdb D assignment of TRBD1 cannot be verified. The CDR3 totals 15 residues. Germline CDR1 SGHVS, CDR2 FQNEAQ. The CDR3 spells CASSPRGNYLNEQFF.

This chain uses TRBV5-1 with TRBJ2-2; without DNA, the TCRdb call of TRBD1 cannot be checked. Germline V lookup: CDR1 SGHRS, CDR2 YFSETQ. This CDR3 is built from 13 residues. This CDR3 is CASSFGTDGELFF. Drawing the rest from reference TRBV5-1 and TRBJ2-2, the complete variable domain is KAGVTQTPRYLIKTRGQQVTLSCSPISGHRSVSWYQQTPGQGLQFLFEYFSETQRNKGNFPGRFSGRQFSNSRSEMNVSTLELGDSALYLCASSFGTDGELFFGEGSRLTVL.

The gene calls are TRBV27 and TRBJ1-2; the TCRdb call, TRBD1, lacks DNA for checking. CDR1 and CDR2 from the germline V gene are MNHEY and SMNVEV (reference sequence). The CDR3 is 14 residues long. The CDR3 reads CASRTQGNEQGYTF.

The V and J genes are TRBV4-1 and TRBJ2-1; TCRdb outputs TRBD1, but without DNA this stays unchecked. The CDR3 is 16 amino acids. Germline V lookup: CDR1 MGHRA, CDR2 YSYEKL. CDR3 region: CASSQVGGIRGNEQFF.

This chain connects TRBV5-1 to TRBJ1-1; no DNA is available, so the TRBD1 call from TCRdb remains unchecked. CDR3 size: 16 residues. CDR1 and CDR2 (germline): SGHRS, YFSETQ. The CDR3 is CASSLAPQGADTEAFF.

The genes are TRBV9 and TRBJ2-1; TCRdb designates TRBD2, a call that cannot be tested without DNA. Germline-derived CDR1 and CDR2 are SGDLS and YYNGEE. The CDR3 is 18 amino acids. CDR3 sequence: CASSARPPGGRERNEQFF.